The clone carrying this T cell receptor beta chain has only a few counts. No antigen is known for it. The CDR3 spans 14 residues. The ends lost 6 bases at V and 1 base at J; junction bases unmatched: 5. Germline CDR1 is SGHDN and CDR2 is FVKESK. This sample is part of a study of CD8 T cells in ankylosing spondylitis. General study results and limits: Disease-linked clones were found to be CD8+ and relatively rare in peripheral blood. Ankylosing spondylitis blood seemed to carry a telltale TCR beta motif made of under ten highly homologous variants. As reported, disease-linked clones showed significant enrichment in matched ankylosing spondylitis synovial fluid.

TCRdb fed the 5' RACE reads into MiXCR, producing one record per CDR3 protein. The sample lists about 220,000 distinct CDR3 sequences, about 7.3% seen once, with 12% to 15% in the top ten. The receptor was isolated from a male donor with ankylosing spondylitis. Specimen: blood, either unsorted or a sorted T cell fraction (not recorded which). V gene TRBV14 combines with J gene TRBJ2-7; 8 bases fit TRBD1. The CDR3 is CASRPGQGSYEQYF. The CDR3 bases are TGTGCCAGCAGACCCGGACAGGGTTCCTACGAGCAGTACTTC.